The clone carrying this TCR beta chain is labeled large. These data are taken from a study of quantifying T cell responses using KT2 cells. Study-wide background: Reverse transcription used primers in the TCR alpha and beta constant regions.

An oligo carrying a UMI was ligated to the cDNA 3' end. The first PCR ran 3 to 5 cycles with an equimolar RC1.1 and RC1.2 beta primer mix. TCRdb reprocessed the UMI-ligation and nested PCR reads via MiXCR and lists one record per CDR3 protein. The data contain 30,000 or so distinct CDR3 sequences, under 7.5% of them singletons. The CDR3 length is 16 residues. J lost 0 bases, V lost 1 base, and 6 bases had no gene match. Germline V CDR1 and CDR2: SGHRS, YFSETQ. This TCR was recovered from a human donor. Input material: PBMCs spiked with cells of the T cell clone KT2. V is TRBV5-1 and J is TRBJ1-1, with 7 bases aligning to TRBD1. For the CDR3, the DNA is TGCGCCAGCAGCTTGTCCCCGGGACAGTTGAACACTGAAGCTTTCTTT. Protein: CASSLSPGQLNTEAFF.